What follows describes a single T cell receptor beta chain. Antigen: not known. This sample was included in a study of T cells in localized non-small cell lung cancer. Findings and limits, study-wide: Turning up in adjacent lung were a median approximately 57 of the top 100 tumor clones. Compared with tumor, uninvolved adjacent lung displayed greater T cell clonality, ranking highest overall.

The CDR3 runs to 15 residues. Germline V gene data show CDR1 as SGHDT and CDR2 as YYEEEE. Losses at the gene ends were 3 bases for V and 1 base for J; bases not matched to a gene: 4. Profiled with immunoSEQ multiplex PCR; TCRdb holds only in-frame clones, not every one. The sample records some 35,000 clones, approximately 90% being singletons. The clonotype was recovered from a female donor of 60 years or more with stage I lung adenocarcinoma. The V and J genes are TRBV5-6 and TRBJ2-5; 9 bases match TRBD1. The sample in question was peripheral blood, obtained before any cancer treatment. The CDR3 region has the DNA TGTGCCAGCAGCTGGACAGGGGCATTCCAAGAGACCCAGTACTTC. Its protein is CASSWTGAFQETQYF.